The present TCR beta chain was sequenced within a study of blood T cell repertoires in COVID-19. The overall study: Acute and convalescent COVID-19 samples came from the United States, Italy and Spain. Nucleic acid was either cDNA or gDNA, and it came from T cells, B-cell-depleted T cells, or PBMCs.

Generated by immunoSEQ multiplex PCR, the TCRdb table keeps only in-frame clones and is missing some. The repertoire includes 250,000 or so clones, 84% of them detected once, and approximately 1.4% sits in the top ten. V was clipped by 5 bases and J by 6 bases; unmatched bases: 8. The CDR3 spans 14 residues. CDR1 and CDR2 (germline): SNHLY, FYNNEI. Material: peripheral blood. This TCR derives from a woman in her forties who had recovered from COVID-19. The chain joins TRBV2 to TRBJ2-7; 9 bases match TRBD1. CDR3: CASSRRDRGFEQYF. The CDR3 bases are TGTGCCAGCAGTCGAAGAGACAGGGGGTTCGAGCAGTACTTC.